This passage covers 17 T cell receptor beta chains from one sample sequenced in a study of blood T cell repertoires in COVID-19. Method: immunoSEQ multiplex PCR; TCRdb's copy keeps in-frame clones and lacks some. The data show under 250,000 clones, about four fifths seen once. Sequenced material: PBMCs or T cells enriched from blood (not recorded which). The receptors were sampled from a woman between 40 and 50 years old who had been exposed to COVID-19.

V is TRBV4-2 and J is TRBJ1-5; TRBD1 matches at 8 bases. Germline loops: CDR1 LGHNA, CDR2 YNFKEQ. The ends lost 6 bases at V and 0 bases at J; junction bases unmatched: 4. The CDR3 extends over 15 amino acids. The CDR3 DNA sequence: TGTGCCAGCAGACTTGACAGGGGTAGCAATCAGCCCCAGCATTTT. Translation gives CASRLDRGSNQPQHF.

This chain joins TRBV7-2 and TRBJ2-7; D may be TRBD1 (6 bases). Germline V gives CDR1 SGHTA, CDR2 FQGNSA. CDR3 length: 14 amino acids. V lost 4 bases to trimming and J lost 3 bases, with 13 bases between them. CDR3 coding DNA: TGTGCCAGCAGCTACCGGGACATGCGCTACGAGCAGTACTTC. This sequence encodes CASSYRDMRYEQYF.

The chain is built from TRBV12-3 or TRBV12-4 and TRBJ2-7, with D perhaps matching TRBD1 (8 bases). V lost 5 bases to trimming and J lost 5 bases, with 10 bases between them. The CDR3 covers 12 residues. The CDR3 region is CASSTGGDEQYF. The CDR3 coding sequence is TGTGCCAGCAGTACAGGGGGGGACGAGCAGTACTTC.

CDR3 nucleotides: TGTGCCAGCAGCGTAGTCGGTGGCGGCGACGACTACGATACGCAGTATTTT. Its protein is CASSVVGGGDDYDTQYF. The chain combines TRBV9 with TRBJ2-3; D perhaps matches TRBD2 (5 bases). Germline V gene lookup returns CDR1 SGDLS and CDR2 YYNGEE. The CDR3 length is 17 residues. Trimming pared 0 bases from V and 6 bases from J, leaving 20 bases between.

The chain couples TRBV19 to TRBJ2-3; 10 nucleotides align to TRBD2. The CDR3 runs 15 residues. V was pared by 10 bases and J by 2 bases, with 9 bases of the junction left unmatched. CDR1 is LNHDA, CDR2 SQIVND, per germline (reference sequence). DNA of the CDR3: TGTGCCACGCGGCGCGGACTAGCGGACACAGATACGCAGTATTTT. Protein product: CATRRGLADTDTQYF.

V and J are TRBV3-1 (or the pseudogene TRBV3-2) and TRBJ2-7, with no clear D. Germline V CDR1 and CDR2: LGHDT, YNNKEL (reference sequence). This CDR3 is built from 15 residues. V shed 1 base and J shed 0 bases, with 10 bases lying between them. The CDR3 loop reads CASSQGYHGSYEQYF. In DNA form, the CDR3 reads TGTGCCAGCAGCCAAGGGTATCACGGCTCCTACGAGCAGTACTTC.

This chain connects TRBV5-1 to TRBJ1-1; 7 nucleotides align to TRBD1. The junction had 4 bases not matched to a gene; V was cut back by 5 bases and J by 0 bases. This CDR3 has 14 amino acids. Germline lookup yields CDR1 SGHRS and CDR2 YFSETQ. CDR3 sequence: CASSSGQLNTEAFF. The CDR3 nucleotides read TGCGCCAGCAGTTCGGGACAGCTGAACACTGAAGCTTTCTTT.

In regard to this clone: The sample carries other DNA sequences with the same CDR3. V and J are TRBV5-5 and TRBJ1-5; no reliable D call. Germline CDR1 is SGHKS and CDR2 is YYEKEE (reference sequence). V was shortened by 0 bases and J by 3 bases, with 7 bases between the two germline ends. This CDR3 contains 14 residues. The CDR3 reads CASSLGEINQPQHF. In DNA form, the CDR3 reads TGTGCCAGCAGCTTGGGGGAGATCAATCAGCCCCAGCATTTT.

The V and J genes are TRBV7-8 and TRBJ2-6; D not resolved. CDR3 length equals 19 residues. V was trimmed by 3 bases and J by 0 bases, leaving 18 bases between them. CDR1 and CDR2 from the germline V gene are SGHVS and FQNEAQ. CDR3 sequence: CASSFSRPWADSGANVLTF. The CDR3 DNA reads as TGTGCCAGCAGCTTTTCTCGACCCTGGGCTGACTCTGGGGCCAACGTCCTGACTTTC.

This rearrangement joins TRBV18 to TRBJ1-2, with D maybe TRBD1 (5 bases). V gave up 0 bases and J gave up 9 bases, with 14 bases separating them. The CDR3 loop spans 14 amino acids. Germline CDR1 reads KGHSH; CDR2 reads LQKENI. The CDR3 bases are TGTGCCAGCTCACCACCGGCAGGGCAGGGTCGCTACACCTTC. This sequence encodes CASSPPAGQGRYTF.

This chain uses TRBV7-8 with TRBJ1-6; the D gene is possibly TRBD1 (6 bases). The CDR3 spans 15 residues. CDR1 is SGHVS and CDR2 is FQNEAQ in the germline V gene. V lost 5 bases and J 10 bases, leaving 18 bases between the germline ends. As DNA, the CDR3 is TGTGCCAGCAGCACACAAACAGGGATTGGCTCACCCCTCCACTTT. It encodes CASSTQTGIGSPLHF.

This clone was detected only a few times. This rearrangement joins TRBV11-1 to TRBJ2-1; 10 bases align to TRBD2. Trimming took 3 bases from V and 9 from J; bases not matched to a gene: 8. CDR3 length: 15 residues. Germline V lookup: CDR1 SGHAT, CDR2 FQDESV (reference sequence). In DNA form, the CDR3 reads TGTGCCAGCAGCTTTAGTGGGACTAGCGTCGGTGAGCAGTTCTTC. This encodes CASSFSGTSVGEQFF.

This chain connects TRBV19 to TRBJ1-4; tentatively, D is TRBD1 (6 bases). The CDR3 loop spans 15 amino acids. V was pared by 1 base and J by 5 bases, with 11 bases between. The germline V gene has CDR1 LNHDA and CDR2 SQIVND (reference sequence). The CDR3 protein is CASSIAQGLNEKLFF. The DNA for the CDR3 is TGTGCCAGTAGTATAGCCCAGGGGCTAAATGAAAAACTGTTTTTT.

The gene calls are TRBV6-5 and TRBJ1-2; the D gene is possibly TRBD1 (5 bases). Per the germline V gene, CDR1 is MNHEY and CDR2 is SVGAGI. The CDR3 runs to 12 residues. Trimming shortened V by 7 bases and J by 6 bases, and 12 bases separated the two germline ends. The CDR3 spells CASTGGIHGYTF. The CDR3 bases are TGTGCCAGCACCGGGGGTATTCATGGCTACACCTTC.

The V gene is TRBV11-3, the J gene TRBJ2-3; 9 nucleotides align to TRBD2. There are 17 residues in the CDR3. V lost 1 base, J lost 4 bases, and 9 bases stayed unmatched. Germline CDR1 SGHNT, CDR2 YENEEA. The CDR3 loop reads CASSLGASGVGSDTQYF. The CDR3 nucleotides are TGTGCCAGCAGCTTAGGGGCTAGCGGGGTGGGCTCAGATACGCAGTATTTT. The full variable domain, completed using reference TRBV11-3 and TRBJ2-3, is EAGVVQSPRYKIIEKKQPVAFWCNPISGHNTLYWYLQNLGQGPELLIRYENEEAVDDSQLPKDRFSAERLKGVDSTLKIQPAELGDSAVYLCASSLGASGVGSDTQYFGPGTRLTVL.

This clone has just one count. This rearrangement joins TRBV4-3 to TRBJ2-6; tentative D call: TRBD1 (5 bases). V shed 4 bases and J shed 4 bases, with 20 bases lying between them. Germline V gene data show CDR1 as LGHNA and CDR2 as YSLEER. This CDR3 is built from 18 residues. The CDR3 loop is CASSPASFWGSGANVLTF. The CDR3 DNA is TGCGCCAGCAGCCCGGCGTCTTTCTGGGGCTCCGGGGCCAACGTCCTGACTTTC.

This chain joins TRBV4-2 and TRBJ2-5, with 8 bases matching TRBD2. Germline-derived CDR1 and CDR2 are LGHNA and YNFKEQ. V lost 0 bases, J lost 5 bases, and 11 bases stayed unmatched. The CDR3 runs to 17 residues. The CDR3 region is CASSQEGDGLASETQYF. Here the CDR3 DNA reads TGTGCCAGCAGCCAAGAGGGGGACGGACTAGCATCTGAGACCCAGTACTTC.